These 22 T cell receptor beta chains were sequenced from one sample in a study of blood T cell repertoires in COVID-19. The table came from immunoSEQ multiplex PCR; TCRdb's copy has only in-frame clones and leaves some out. The sample holds 140,000 or so clones; roughly 89% are singletons and the top ten take approximately 0.95%. Sequencing was performed on peripheral blood. All receptors come from a woman between 45 and 60 years old with acute or convalescent COVID-19.

This clone was recorded many times. The V gene is TRBV3-1 (or the pseudogene TRBV3-2), the J gene TRBJ2-7, with TRBD2 matching 12 bases. Germline CDR1 reads LGHDT; CDR2 reads YNNKEL (reference sequence). V lost 1 base, J lost 4 bases, and 2 bases stayed unmatched. This CDR3 is built from 15 residues. The CDR3 loop reads CASSQALAGGYEQYF. CDR3 bases: TGTGCCAGCAGCCAAGCACTAGCGGGAGGTTACGAGCAGTACTTC.

The gene calls are TRBV3-1 (or the pseudogene TRBV3-2) and TRBJ2-1; possibly TRBD2 for D (6 bases). V was cut by 3 bases and J by 6 bases, with 15 bases left in between. This CDR3 comprises 15 residues. CDR1 and CDR2 (germline): LGHDT, YNNKEL (reference sequence). CDR3 coding DNA: TGTGCCAGCAGCCATTCCCAGGGACTCCTCAATGAGCAGTTCTTC. Protein product: CASSHSQGLLNEQFF.

This clone showed up just once. This sequence joins TRBV7-3 and TRBJ2-7; tentatively, D is TRBD2 (7 bases). V lost 2 bases and J lost 4, with 12 bases in between. CDR1 and CDR2 (germline): SGHTA, FQGTGA. CDR3 length: 14 amino acids. The CDR3 DNA reads as TGTGCCAGCAGCTTAGGGGGGGCCTCATACGAGCAGTACTTC. Translating it yields CASSLGGASYEQYF.

The CDR3 here is CASSRRQGAYEQYF. The CDR3 bases are TGTGCCAGCAGCCGACGACAGGGGGCCTACGAGCAGTACTTC. This chain connects TRBV14 to TRBJ2-7, with TRBD1 matching 9 bases. This CDR3 is built from 14 residues. Germline V gene sequence: CDR1 SGHDN, CDR2 FVKESK. V shed 4 bases and J 2 bases; nucleotides not matched to a gene: 3. The variable domain in full, completed from reference TRBV14 and TRBJ2-7, reads EAGVTQFPSHSVIEKGQTVTLRCDPISGHDNLYWYRRVMGKEIKFLLHFVKESKQDESGMPNNRFLAERTGGTYSTLKVQPAELEDSGVYFCASSRRQGAYEQYFGPGTRLTVT.

The CDR3 spells CASSAVKAADTQYF. The CDR3 DNA reads TGTGCCAGCAGCGCCGTCAAAGCGGCGGATACGCAGTATTTT. This chain links TRBV11-3 with TRBJ2-3, with D possibly TRBD2 on 5 matching bases. V dropped 5 bases and J dropped 6 bases, with 15 bases sitting between them. The length of the CDR3 is 14 residues. The germline V gene has CDR1 SGHNT and CDR2 YENEEA.

In this sample, this clone turned up once. The chain has TRBV11-2 and TRBJ1-1, with 10 bases lining up with TRBD1. Germline V lookup: CDR1 SGHAT, CDR2 FQNNGV. V trimming: 5 bases; J trimming: 3 bases; junction bases outside the gene matches: 3. The CDR3 contains 14 residues. Here the CDR3 DNA reads TGTGCCAGCAGCATAGGACAGGGGGACACTGAAGCTTTCTTT. It translates to CASSIGQGDTEAFF.

The rearrangement uses TRBV6-5 and TRBJ1-2; TRBD1 aligns across 9 bases. CDR1 and CDR2 from the germline V gene are MNHEY and SVGAGI. The CDR3 consists of 15 residues. V was pared by 6 bases and J by 8 bases, with 13 bases of the junction left unmatched. In DNA, the CDR3 is TGTGCCAGCAGACCCCCGGGACAGGGTCGGAAAGGCTACACCTTC. This translates into CASRPPGQGRKGYTF.

The chain couples TRBV10-3 to TRBJ2-7; D is perhaps TRBD1 (5 bases). Germline CDR1 ENHRY, CDR2 SYGVKD. Trimming pared 3 bases from V and 6 bases from J, leaving 18 bases between. This CDR3 is 15 amino acids long. CDR3 amino acids: CAISDLIAGSAEQYF. The CDR3 DNA follows: TGTGCCATCAGTGATCTGATTGCAGGGTCGGCCGAGCAGTACTTC.

The V gene is TRBV27, the J gene TRBJ2-3; the D gene is possibly TRBD2 (6 bases). Trimming stripped 3 bases from V and 9 bases from J, with 13 bases between. Germline values: CDR1 MNHEY, CDR2 SMNVEV (reference sequence). This CDR3 has 13 amino acids. CDR3 protein: CASSLIGRHTQYF. CDR3 DNA: TGTGCCAGCAGTTTGATAGGGAGGCACACGCAGTATTTT.

The chain joins TRBV9 to TRBJ2-5; 10 nucleotides agree with TRBD1. The V and J ends lost 5 bases and 5 bases, in that order; junction bases with no gene match: 15. The CDR3 length is 17 residues. Germline V CDR1 and CDR2: SGDLS, YYNGEE. Written as DNA, the CDR3 is TGTGCCAGCAGGCCGGGACAGGGGTCTGAGAAGGGGGAGACCCAGTACTTC. As protein: CASRPGQGSEKGETQYF.

J is TRBJ1-5 and V is TRBV27; TRBD1 is a possible D gene (6 bases). The CDR3 consists of 12 residues. With 6 bases removed from V and 6 bases from J, the gap between germline ends came to 9 bases. The germline V gene has CDR1 MNHEY and CDR2 SMNVEV (reference sequence). CDR3: CASSPQGQPQHF. The CDR3 region has the DNA TGTGCCAGCAGCCCACAGGGTCAGCCCCAGCATTTT.

The chain links TRBV7-8 to TRBJ2-2; 8 bases fit TRBD2. The CDR3 sequence is 16 residues long. Trimming took 2 bases from V and 1 from J; bases not matched to a gene: 3. Germline-derived CDR1 and CDR2 are SGHVS and FQNEAQ. The CDR3 bases are TGTGCCAGCAGCTTATTAGCGGGACAGAACACCGGGGAGCTGTTTTTT. Translating it yields CASSLLAGQNTGELFF.

J is TRBJ2-5 and V is TRBV5-1, with D unresolved. With 2 bases removed from V and 2 bases from J, the gap between germline ends came to 13 bases. CDR1 is SGHRS, CDR2 YFSETQ, per germline. The length of the CDR3 is 15 residues. CDR3 nucleotides: TGCGCCAGCAGCTTTAATCGGATCGGGCAAGAGACCCAGTACTTC. Translated, it gives CASSFNRIGQETQYF.

The chain recombines TRBV18 with TRBJ2-1; 10 nucleotides line up with TRBD2. The CDR3 is made up of 15 amino acids. Germline V lookup: CDR1 KGHSH, CDR2 LQKENI. Germline trimming cut 3 bases from V and 6 bases from J; bases unmatched to any gene: 5. The CDR3, as DNA: TGTGCCAGCTCACCTCTAGCGGGGGATGGCAATGAGCAGTTCTTC. This codes for CASSPLAGDGNEQFF.

The chain carries TRBV14 and TRBJ1-2; D is uncertain. The germline V gene has CDR1 SGHDN and CDR2 FVKESK. Trimming left V 4 bases short and J 0 bases short, with 12 bases between. CDR3 size: 15 residues. The CDR3 DNA reads as TGTGCCAGCAGCCCCTTTACGGGAGCTAACTATGGCTACACCTTC. Residues: CASSPFTGANYGYTF.

The chain is built from TRBV21-1 and TRBJ1-1; TRBD1, the table's D call, lacks a check against the DNA. TRBV21-1 is described as a pseudogene. CDR3 length: 17 amino acids. CDR3 sequence reads: CASSKIRLGQGDTEAFF. CDR3 nucleotide sequence: TGTGCCAGCAGCAAAATCCGCCTGGGACAGGGAGACACTGAAGCTTTCTTT.

V usage is TRBV5-4 and J usage is TRBJ1-4, with no clear D. The CDR3 has 16 residues. From germline, CDR1 is SGHNT and CDR2 YYREEE (reference sequence). V lost 3 bases, J lost 2 bases, and 14 bases lay in between. The CDR3 region has the DNA TGTGCCAGCAGCTCACGCCCCGGGAGCACTAATGAAAAACTGTTTTTT. Translation gives CASSSRPGSTNEKLFF.

This chain joins TRBV14 and TRBJ2-7; a possible D gene is TRBD2 (6 bases). This CDR3 spans 15 amino acids. Germline CDR1 and CDR2: SGHDN and FVKESK. The ends were cut back, 1 base at V and 4 bases at J, with 14 bases in the middle. CDR3 in DNA: TGTGCCAGCAGCCAAGGGGTCTTTGGGAGGTACGAGCAGTACTTC. Translating it yields CASSQGVFGRYEQYF.

The chain employs TRBV2 and TRBJ2-3, with 7 bases lining up with TRBD1. The CDR3 runs to 15 residues. With 1 base clipped from V and 4 bases from J, the junction kept 5 bases outside the gene matches. Germline V CDR1 and CDR2: SNHLY, FYNNEI. The chain's CDR3 is CASSEDRGFADTQYF. The CDR3 DNA is TGTGCCAGCAGTGAAGACAGGGGATTCGCAGATACGCAGTATTTT.

The chain links TRBV11-3 to TRBJ2-1; TRBD2 is a possible D gene (5 bases). Deletions cut 4 bases from V and 5 bases from J, with 15 bases between. Germline CDR1 and CDR2: SGHNT and YENEEA. CDR3 length: 15 residues. CDR3 sequence reads: CASSSLRGWDNEQFF. CDR3 coding DNA: TGTGCCAGCAGCTCCCTCCGGGGATGGGACAATGAGCAGTTCTTC.

The chain links TRBV18 to TRBJ2-1; 8 bases line up with TRBD2. Looked up from germline, CDR1 is KGHSH and CDR2 is LQKENI. J gave up 14 bases and V 4 bases, and 10 bases lay outside the gene matches. The CDR3 contains 13 residues. Here the CDR3 DNA reads TGTGCCAGCTCACTACTAGCGGCCAAACACGAGTTCTTC. It translates to CASSLLAAKHEFF.

The gene calls are TRBV6-5 and TRBJ1-5; D unresolved. Between the trimmed V and J ends, which lost 4 bases and 6 bases, there was a span of 13 bases. CDR1 is MNHEY, CDR2 SVGAGI, per germline. This CDR3 contains 14 residues. Here the CDR3 reads CASSSGRNGQPQHF. The CDR3 nucleotides are TGTGCCAGCAGTTCGGGGAGAAATGGTCAGCCCCAGCATTTT.